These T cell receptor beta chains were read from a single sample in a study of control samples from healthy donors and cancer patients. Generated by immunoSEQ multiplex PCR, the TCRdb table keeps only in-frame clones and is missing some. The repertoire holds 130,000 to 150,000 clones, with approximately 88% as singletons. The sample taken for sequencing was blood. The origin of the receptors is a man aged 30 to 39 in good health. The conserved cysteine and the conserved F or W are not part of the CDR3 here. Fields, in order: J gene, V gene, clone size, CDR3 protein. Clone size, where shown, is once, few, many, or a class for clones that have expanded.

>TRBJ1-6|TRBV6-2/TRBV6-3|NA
ASSYPRDPGNSPLH
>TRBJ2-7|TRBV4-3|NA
ASSQDSFSSYEQY
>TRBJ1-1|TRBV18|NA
ASSPNTGQGTEAF
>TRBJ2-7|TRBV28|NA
ASSPTLAGRYEQY
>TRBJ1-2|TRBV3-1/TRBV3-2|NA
ASSPGAWSYGYT
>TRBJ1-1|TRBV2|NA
ASRGTGGFTEAF
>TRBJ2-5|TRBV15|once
ATSRPSQETQY
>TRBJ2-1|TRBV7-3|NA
ASSLTSTGGPYNEQF
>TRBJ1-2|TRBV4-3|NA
ASSQSPQRDSNGYT
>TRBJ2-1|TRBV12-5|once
ASGLGAEQF
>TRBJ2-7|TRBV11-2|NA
ASSLDWLRGEQY
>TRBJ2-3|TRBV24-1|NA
ATSDLTGEADTQY
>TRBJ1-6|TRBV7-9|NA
ASSTGQSGSPLH
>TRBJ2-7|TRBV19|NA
ASSMNPGGGSEQY
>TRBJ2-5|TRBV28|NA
ASTTGEETQY
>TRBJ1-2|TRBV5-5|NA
ASSSLFHRGGGNGYT
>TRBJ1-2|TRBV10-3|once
AISGTTAANYGYT
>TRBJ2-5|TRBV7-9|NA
ASSLTHRQGQETQY
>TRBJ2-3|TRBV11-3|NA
ASSLRVGGVNTDTQY
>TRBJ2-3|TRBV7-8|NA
ASSLERGGTDTQY
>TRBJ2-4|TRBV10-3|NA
AVGLAGGGGAKNIQY
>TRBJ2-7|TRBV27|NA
ASSLGTGGLDEQY
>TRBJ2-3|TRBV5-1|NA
ASTSTGLRTDTQY